In its sample, the clone carrying this TCR beta chain was seen a few times. Data came from immunoSEQ multiplex PCR; TCRdb stores just in-frame clones and leaves some out. The data contain about 35,000 clones, 84% of them singletons. The data originate from a study of PD-L1 blockade in urothelial cancer. CDR1 and CDR2 from the germline V gene are GTSNPN and SVGIG (reference sequence). This CDR3 has 12 residues. Deletions cut 1 base from V and 7 bases from J, with 8 bases between. Time point in this sample: peripheral blood 6 weeks after treatment start. The TCR originated in a man aged 35-49 years with urothelial cancer. The sample consisted of PBMCs, taken around atezolizumab (anti-PD-L1) treatment. The chain combines TRBV30 with TRBJ2-1; D remains ambiguous. The CDR3: CAWSGLVNEQFF. CDR3 sequence (DNA): TGTGCCTGGAGTGGGCTAGTAAATGAGCAGTTCTTC.